The entry that follows covers one T cell receptor beta chain sequence. This sample was taken from a study of shared clonotypes between healthy human individuals. Germline loops: CDR1 MNHEY, CDR2 SVGAGI. The germline V and J ends were trimmed by 6 bases and 8 bases, with 18 bases remaining between them. This CDR3 comprises 14 residues. Method: immunoSEQ multiplex PCR; TCRdb's copy keeps in-frame clones and lacks some. This sample yields 800,000 to 1,200,000 clones, of which 75% to 85% are seen a single time; more than 0.45% belongs to the top ten. The sequenced sample consisted of memory CD4+ T cells from PBMCs. Documented subset: CD45RA-negative fraction. V and J are TRBV6-5 and TRBJ2-3; D is possibly TRBD2 (6 bases). This sequence originates from a man aged 18 to 29 in good health. Some clones in this sample may be carry-over from other donors' samples. The CDR3, as DNA: TGTGCCAGCAGAAACCTAGCGCCAGATTCTACGCAGTATTTT. Encoded protein: CASRNLAPDSTQYF.